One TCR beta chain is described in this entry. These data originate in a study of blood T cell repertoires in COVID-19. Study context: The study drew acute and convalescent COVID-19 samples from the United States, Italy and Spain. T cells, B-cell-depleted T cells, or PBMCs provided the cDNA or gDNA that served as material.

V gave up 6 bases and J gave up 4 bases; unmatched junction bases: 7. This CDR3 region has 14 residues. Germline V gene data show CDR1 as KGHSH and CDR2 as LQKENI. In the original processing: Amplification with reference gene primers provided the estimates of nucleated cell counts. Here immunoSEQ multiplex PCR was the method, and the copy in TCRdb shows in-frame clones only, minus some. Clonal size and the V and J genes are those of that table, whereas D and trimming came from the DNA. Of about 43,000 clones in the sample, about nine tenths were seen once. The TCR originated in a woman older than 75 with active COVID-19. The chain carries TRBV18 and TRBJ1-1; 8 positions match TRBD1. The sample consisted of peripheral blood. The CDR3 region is CASSLQGATTEAFF. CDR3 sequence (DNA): TGTGCCAGCTCCCTTCAGGGGGCTACCACTGAAGCTTTCTTT.